The rows below give T cell receptor beta chains drawn from one sample of a study of response to subunit inactivated influenza vaccine. TCRdb re-analysed the RT-PCR reads in MiXCR, keeping a single row per CDR3 protein. The profile shows about 520,000 distinct CDR3 sequences, less than 30% of them singletons. The sample was CD4+ T cells sorted from PBMCs, taken about 5 days after vaccination. Source of these receptors: a man between 45 and 60 years old who received an inactivated influenza vaccine. Each CDR3 is given with its conserved first and last residue. The D gene is left open where the match is weak. The size field is filled for only some rows; it gives once, few, many or a size class.

>few|TRBJ2-1|-|TRBV7-9
CASSSLPRDGSNEQFF
TGTGCCAGCAGCTCCCTCCCTCGGGACGGTTCCAATGAGCAGTTCTTC
>few|TRBJ2-7|TRBD2|TRBV20-1
CSAPTSGTLGMYEQYF
TGCAGTGCCCCGACTAGCGGGACCCTGGGTATGTACGAGCAGTACTTC
>-|TRBJ1-5|-|TRBV28
CASTDRDQPQHF
TGTGCCAGCACCGATAGAGATCAGCCCCAGCATTTT
>few|TRBJ2-7|-|TRBV20-1
CSARDQGMGQAEQYF
TGCAGTGCTAGAGATCAAGGAATGGGGCAGGCCGAGCAGTACTTC
>few|TRBJ2-7|TRBD1|TRBV29-1
CSVVLWRTGMRDPYEQYF
TGCAGCGTTGTCCTCTGGCGGACAGGGATGCGGGATCCCTACGAGCAGTACTTC
>few|TRBJ2-3|TRBD2|TRBV20-1
CSAYASGGARTDTQYF
TGCAGTGCCTATGCCAGCGGGGGGGCCCGTACAGATACGCAGTATTTT
>few|TRBJ2-7|TRBD1|TRBV28
CASSRQGGASYEQYF
TGTGCCAGCAGTCGACAGGGGGGAGCATCCTACGAGCAGTACTTC
>few|TRBJ1-2|TRBD1|TRBV10-3
CASNHPETGVIGYTF
TGTGCCAGCAACCATCCCGAGACAGGGGTTATCGGCTACACCTTC
>-|TRBJ1-2|-|TRBV12-3/TRBV12-4
CASSLAGRAYGYTF
TGTGCCAGCAGTTTAGCAGGGCGGGCGTATGGCTACACCTTC
>few|TRBJ2-2|-|TRBV15
CATSSHPNTGELFF
TGTGCCACCAGCAGCCATCCGAACACCGGGGAGCTGTTTTTT
>few|TRBJ2-3|-|TRBV5-1
CASYGQPTGTDTQYF
TGCGCCAGCTACGGACAGCCAACGGGGACAGATACGCAGTATTTT
>many|TRBJ2-3|-|TRBV5-1
CASSLVSDTQYF
TGCGCCAGCAGCTTGGTTTCGGATACGCAGTATTTT
>-|TRBJ2-7|-|TRBV12-3/TRBV12-4
CASSSTGPSYEQYF
TGTGCCAGCAGTTCCACAGGACCCTCCTACGAGCAGTACTTC
>-|TRBJ2-2|TRBD2|TRBV29-1
CSAGGGPGELFF
TGCAGCGCCGGGGGGGGGCCCGGGGAGCTGTTTTTT
>few|TRBJ2-7|-|TRBV12-3/TRBV12-4
CASSFQQSSYEQYF
TGTGCCAGCAGTTTCCAACAGAGCTCCTACGAGCAGTACTTC
>few|TRBJ2-1|TRBD2|TRBV6-5
CASSYRRTSGMINEQFF
TGTGCCAGCAGTTACCGACGAACTAGCGGGATGATCAATGAGCAGTTCTTC
>-|TRBJ2-1|-|TRBV7-8
CASSTPTIGSSYNEQFF
TGTGCCAGCAGTACTCCGACTATCGGGAGCTCCTACAATGAGCAGTTCTTC
>-|TRBJ2-5|-|TRBV12-3/TRBV12-4
CASSQGVSQETQYF
TGTGCCAGCAGTCAGGGAGTAAGCCAAGAGACCCAGTACTTC
>-|TRBJ2-1|TRBD1|TRBV12-3/TRBV12-4
CASPGAGGLNEQFF
TGTGCCAGTCCCGGGGCAGGGGGATTAAATGAGCAGTTCTTC
>few|TRBJ1-4|-|TRBV7-4
CASSQPGRFNEKLFF
TGTGCCAGCAGCCAACCTGGACGGTTTAATGAAAAACTGTTTTTT
>-|TRBJ2-7|TRBD1|TRBV10-3
CAISDKGGQVYEQYF
TGTGCCATCAGTGATAAGGGGGGACAGGTCTACGAGCAGTACTTC
>-|TRBJ2-1|TRBD1|TRBV4-3
CASSQDRGYEQFF
TGCGCCAGCAGCCAGGACAGGGGCTATGAGCAGTTCTTC
>few|TRBJ1-2|-|TRBV5-1
CASSLDGGMYGYTF
TGCGCCAGCAGCTTGGACGGGGGGATGTATGGCTACACCTTC
>few|TRBJ2-7|-|TRBV12-3/TRBV12-4
CASSQTRKEQYF
TGTGCCAGCAGCCAGACTAGGAAAGAGCAGTACTTC
>few|TRBJ2-1|-|TRBV5-1
CASSLEGDNEQFF
TGCGCCAGCAGCTTGGAAGGGGACAATGAGCAGTTCTTC
>-|TRBJ1-1|-|TRBV10-3
CAISESTREAFF
TGTGCCATCAGTGAGTCGACTCGGGAAGCTTTCTTT
>-|TRBJ2-1|TRBD2|TRBV6-2/TRBV6-3
CASSGGTSGRQSYNEQFF
TGTGCCAGCAGCGGCGGGACTAGCGGGAGGCAGTCCTACAATGAGCAGTTCTTC
>-|TRBJ2-1|TRBD2|TRBV10-3
CAISEGRAEYNEQFF
TGTGCCATCAGTGAAGGGAGGGCTGAATACAATGAGCAGTTCTTC
>few|TRBJ2-1|-|TRBV2
CASSEARAVSYNEQFF
TGTGCCAGCAGTGAAGCGCGCGCGGTCTCCTACAATGAGCAGTTCTTC
>many|TRBJ2-5|-|TRBV6-6
CASSRAAAETQYF
TGTGCCAGCAGTCGGGCCGCGGCGGAGACCCAGTACTTC
>-|TRBJ1-4|-|TRBV5-1
CASSLEAVNNEKLFF
TGCGCCAGCAGCTTGGAGGCGGTAAATAATGAAAAACTGTTTTTT
>many|TRBJ2-1|TRBD1|TRBV5-1
CASSLQGSDNEQFF
TGCGCCAGCAGCTTACAGGGGAGTGACAATGAGCAGTTCTTC
>-|TRBJ2-6|-|TRBV7-9
CASSPYNSGANVLTF
TGTGCCAGCAGCCCCTATAACTCTGGGGCCAACGTCCTGACTTTC
>-|TRBJ2-7|-|TRBV3-1
CASSQKAGTISSYEQYF
TGTGCCAGCAGCCAGAAGGCCGGGACAATTAGCTCCTACGAGCAGTACTTC
>-|TRBJ2-7|-|TRBV5-6
CASSFKGGPLSSYEQYF
TGTGCCAGCAGCTTTAAGGGGGGGCCCCTCTCTTCCTACGAGCAGTACTTC
>few|TRBJ1-3|-|TRBV18
CASSPTGWRDTIYF
TGTGCCAGCTCACCAACAGGGTGGAGGGACACCATATATTTT
>-|TRBJ2-3|TRBD1|TRBV20-1
CSARDVGQGPLGTQYF
TGCAGTGCTAGAGATGTGGGACAGGGGCCACTGGGTACGCAGTATTTT
>few|TRBJ1-2|TRBD1|TRBV7-9
CASSLGMDGQGTGYTF
TGTGCCAGCAGCTTAGGAATGGATGGACAGGGGACTGGCTACACCTTC
>few|TRBJ2-7|-|TRBV5-1
CASSLAGGTVNYEQYF
TGCGCCAGCAGCTTGGCCGGAGGGACAGTGAACTACGAGCAGTACTTC
>many|TRBJ2-7|TRBD2|TRBV4-3
CASSQDPSGGRAYPYEQYF
TGCGCCAGCAGCCAAGACCCCAGCGGGGGGAGGGCGTATCCCTACGAGCAGTACTTC
>once|TRBJ1-1|-|TRBV5-1
CASSLDSATYTEAFF
TGCGCCAGCAGCTTGGACAGCGCAACTTACACTGAAGCTTTCTTT
>few|TRBJ2-1|TRBD2|TRBV29-1
CSVAGLGGKNNEQFF
TGCAGCGTTGCGGGTCTGGGAGGGAAAAATAATGAGCAGTTCTTC
>few|TRBJ2-2|-|TRBV7-2
CASSLVPGAGELFF
TGTGCCAGCAGCTTAGTACCGGGGGCCGGGGAGCTGTTTTTT
>few|TRBJ2-7|-|TRBV12-3/TRBV12-4
CASSLNTAAYEQYF
TGTGCCAGCAGTTTGAATACAGCAGCCTACGAGCAGTACTTC